The 14 T cell receptor beta chains presented below share a single source sample, sequenced in a study of control samples from healthy donors and cancer patients. Repertoires were generated with immunoSEQ multiplex PCR, while TCRdb's copy carries only in-frame clones and drops some. The sample lists a few hundred thousand clones, 75% to 95% occurring once. Sequencing was done on a sample of PBMCs. The receptors derive from a man in his forties with head and neck cancer.

The rearrangement links TRBV24-1 to TRBJ1-5; TRBD1 matches at 8 bases. This CDR3 has 15 residues. Germline V gene lookup returns CDR1 KGHDR and CDR2 SFDVKD. The J segment lost 3 bases and the V segment lost 3 bases, leaving 3 bases of the junction unmatched. CDR3 residues: CATSDDRGNNQPQHF. The CDR3 DNA sequence: TGTGCCACCAGTGATGACAGGGGTAACAATCAGCCCCAGCATTTT.

The chain uses TRBV28 and TRBJ1-1; unclear D gene. Germline CDR1 MDHEN, CDR2 SYDVKM. The CDR3 runs to 13 residues. With 2 bases removed from V and 4 bases from J, the gap between germline ends came to 8 bases. In DNA form, the CDR3 reads TGTGCCAGCAGTTTAAACGAGGCCACTGAAGCTTTCTTT. Protein sequence: CASSLNEATEAFF.

The table lists this clone with a count of one. Additional DNA sequences in this sample encode the identical CDR3. The chain combines TRBV4-3 with TRBJ2-7, with TRBD1 identical over 7 bases. The CDR3 runs 14 residues. Germline CDR1 LGHNA, CDR2 YSLEER. After removal of 3 bases from V and 2 bases from J, the junction contained 4 bases not matched to a gene. The CDR3 loop reads CASSHGTDTYEQYF. The DNA for the CDR3 is TGCGCCAGCAGCCATGGGACAGATACCTACGAGCAGTACTTC.

The chain carries TRBV6-5 and TRBJ2-7, with 9 positions matching TRBD1. The CDR3 length is 15 residues. CDR1 MNHEY and CDR2 SVGAGI come from the germline V gene. With V trimmed by 0 bases and J by 7 bases, 7 bases remained unmatched. Here the CDR3 DNA reads TGTGCCAGCAGTTACTCCCGGGACAGGGCGGGAGAGCAGTACTTC. The encoded protein is CASSYSRDRAGEQYF.

The rearrangement uses TRBV28 and TRBJ1-2; 8 nucleotides agree with TRBD1. V dropped 5 bases and J dropped 8; count of bases not matched to a gene: 7. CDR3 length: 13 residues. In germline, CDR1 is MDHEN, CDR2 SYDVKM. The CDR3, as DNA: TGTGCCAGCAGTATACAGGGGGTGAGGGGCTACACCTTC. The encoded protein is CASSIQGVRGYTF.

The chain links TRBV28 to TRBJ2-3; no definite D call. Trimming cost V 3 bases and J 3 bases, with 7 bases left between them. This CDR3 contains 13 residues. Germline V gives CDR1 MDHEN, CDR2 SYDVKM. CDR3 sequence reads: CASSFGGTDTQYF. CDR3 bases: TGTGCCAGCAGTTTCGGTGGTACAGATACGCAGTATTTT.

This rearrangement joins TRBV19 to TRBJ2-5; possibly TRBD1 or TRBD2 for D (5 bases each). Trimming took off 7 bases at V and 7 bases at J, with 22 bases between the two ends. Looked up from germline, CDR1 is LNHDA and CDR2 is SQIVND (reference sequence). This CDR3 region has 15 residues. The CDR3 DNA follows: TGTGCCAGTACCCCAGTCGCCGTTCCTGGGGGGACCCAGTACTTC. This translates into CASTPVAVPGGTQYF. The entire variable domain, with the rest obtained from reference TRBV19 and TRBJ2-5, is as follows: DGGITQSPKYLFRKEGQNVTLSCEQNLNHDAMYWYRQDPGQGLRLIYYSQIVNDFQKGDIAEGYSVSREKKESFPLTVTSAQKNPTAFYLCASTPVAVPGGTQYFGPGTRLLVL.

The J gene is TRBJ2-1, the V gene TRBV11-2, with a tentative D call TRBD2 (7 bases). The CDR3 extends over 17 amino acids. Trimming took off 0 bases at V and 6 bases at J, with 18 bases between the two ends. CDR1 SGHAT and CDR2 FQNNGV come from the germline V gene. The CDR3 region has the DNA TGTGCCAGCAGCTTAGATCGACGTGGACTAGGGGGCAATGAGCAGTTCTTC. This sequence encodes CASSLDRRGLGGNEQFF.

The rearrangement joins TRBV19 to TRBJ2-2, with a tentative D call TRBD1 (5 bases). This CDR3 contains 13 residues. V gave up 11 bases and J gave up 4 bases, with 14 bases separating them. Germline V gives CDR1 LNHDA, CDR2 SQIVND (reference sequence). In DNA form, the CDR3 reads TGTGCCGTCCTAGGGGCTCGCACCGGGGAGCTGTTTTTT. Its translation is CAVLGARTGELFF.

The V and J genes are TRBV5-1 and TRBJ2-1; TRBD2 matches 9 bases. After removal of 4 bases from V and 0 bases from J, the junction contained 11 bases not matched to a gene. There are 18 residues in the CDR3. CDR1 and CDR2 from the germline V gene are SGHRS and YFSETQ. CDR3 sequence (DNA): TGCGCCAGCAGCCCCCTATTGAGTAGCGGGAGCTCCTACAATGAGCAGTTCTTC. This translates into CASSPLLSSGSSYNEQFF. The whole variable domain, remainder taken from reference TRBV5-1 and TRBJ2-1, is KAGVTQTPRYLIKTRGQQVTLSCSPISGHRSVSWYQQTPGQGLQFLFEYFSETQRNKGNFPGRFSGRQFSNSRSEMNVSTLELGDSALYLCASSPLLSSGSSYNEQFFGPGTRLTVL.

The gene calls are TRBV18 and TRBJ1-2, with TRBD1 identical over 8 bases. V lost 3 bases, J lost 4 bases, and 10 bases stayed unmatched. Germline V gene sequence: CDR1 KGHSH, CDR2 LQKENI. CDR3 length equals 16 residues. The CDR3 spells CASSPSSSGGGYGYTF. DNA of the CDR3: TGTGCCAGCTCACCCTCCTCCTCAGGGGGCGGCTATGGCTACACCTTC.

V gene TRBV5-1 combines with J gene TRBJ1-1; D might be TRBD1 (5 bases). The CDR3 loop spans 16 amino acids. From germline, CDR1 is SGHRS and CDR2 YFSETQ. Trimming took 0 bases from V and 1 from J, leaving 13 bases between them. The CDR3 coding sequence is TGCGCCAGCAGCTTGGTCTCAGGGATAAGGAACACTGAAGCTTTCTTT. This gives the protein CASSLVSGIRNTEAFF. Looking up the rest from reference TRBV5-1 and TRBJ1-1 gives the full variable domain: KAGVTQTPRYLIKTRGQQVTLSCSPISGHRSVSWYQQTPGQGLQFLFEYFSETQRNKGNFPGRFSGRQFSNSRSEMNVSTLELGDSALYLCASSLVSGIRNTEAFFGQGTRLTVV.

In the case of this clone: One end of the junction varies from germline; a read error may be responsible. The rearrangement uses TRBV11-1 and TRBJ2-7; 10 nucleotides match TRBD2. The CDR3 extends over 14 amino acids. Germline V gives CDR1 SGHAT, CDR2 FQDESV (reference sequence). The CDR3 sequence is CASSLAGALYEQYF. DNA of the CDR3: TGTGCCAGCAGCCTAGCGGGGGCCCTCTACGAGCAGTACTTC.

This clone has just one count. The chain links TRBV10-1 to TRBJ2-3; 7 positions match TRBD1. Trimming took 3 bases from V and 5 from J; bases not matched to a gene: 8. Per the germline V gene, CDR1 is WNHNN and CDR2 is SYGVQD (reference sequence). This CDR3 is built from 15 residues. The CDR3 DNA sequence: TGCGCCAGCAGTGATTTGAAGGGGGCTGAAGATACGCAGTATTTT. The encoded protein is CASSDLKGAEDTQYF.